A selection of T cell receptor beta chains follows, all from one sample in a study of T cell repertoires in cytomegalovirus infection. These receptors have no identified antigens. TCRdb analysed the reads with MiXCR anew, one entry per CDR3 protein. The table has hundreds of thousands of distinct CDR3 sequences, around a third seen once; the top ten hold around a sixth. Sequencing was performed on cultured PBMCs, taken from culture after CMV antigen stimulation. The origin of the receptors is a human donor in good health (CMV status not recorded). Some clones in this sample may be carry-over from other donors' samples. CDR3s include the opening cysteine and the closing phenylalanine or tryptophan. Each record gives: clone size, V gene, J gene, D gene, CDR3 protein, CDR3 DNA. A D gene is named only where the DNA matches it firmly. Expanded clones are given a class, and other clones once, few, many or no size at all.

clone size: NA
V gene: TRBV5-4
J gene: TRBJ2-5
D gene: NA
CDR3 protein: CASSLPPQETQYF
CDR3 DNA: TGTGCCAGCAGCTTGCCGCCCCAAGAGACCCAGTACTTC

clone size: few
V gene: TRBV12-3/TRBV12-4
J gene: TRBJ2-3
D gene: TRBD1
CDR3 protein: CASSHTGEGTDTQYF
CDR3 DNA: TGTGCCAGCAGCCACACAGGGGAAGGCACAGATACGCAGTATTTT

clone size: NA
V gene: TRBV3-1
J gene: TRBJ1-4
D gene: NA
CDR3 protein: CASSQEVDEKLFF
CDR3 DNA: TGTGCCAGCAGCCAAGAGGTAGATGAAAAACTGTTTTTT

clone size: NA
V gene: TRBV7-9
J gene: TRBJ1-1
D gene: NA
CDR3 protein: CASRSVGGIKAFF
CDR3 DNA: TGTGCCAGCAGGAGTGTCGGGGGGATCAAGGCTTTCTTT

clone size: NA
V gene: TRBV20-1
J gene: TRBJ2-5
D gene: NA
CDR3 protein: CSARGFGLAGDGTQYF
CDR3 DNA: TGCAGTGCTAGAGGGTTCGGCCTCGCTGGGGATGGGACCCAGTACTTC

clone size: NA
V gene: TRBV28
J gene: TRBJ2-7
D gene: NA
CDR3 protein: CASSPGHRLTYEQYF
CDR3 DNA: TGTGCCAGCAGTCCTGGACACCGCCTGACCTACGAGCAGTACTTC

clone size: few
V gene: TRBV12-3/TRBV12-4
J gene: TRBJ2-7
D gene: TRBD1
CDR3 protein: CASSRGQVLSYEQYF
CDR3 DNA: TGTGCCAGCAGCCGCGGACAGGTTCTTAGTTACGAGCAGTACTTC

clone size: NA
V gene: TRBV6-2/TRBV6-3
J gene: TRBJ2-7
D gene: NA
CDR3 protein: CASSYRDEIGQYF
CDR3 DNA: TGTGCCAGCAGTTATCGGGACGAAATCGGGCAGTACTTC

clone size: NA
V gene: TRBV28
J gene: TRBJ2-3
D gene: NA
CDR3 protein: CASSLRPNTDTQYF
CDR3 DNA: TGTGCCAGCAGTTTGCGGCCGAACACAGATACGCAGTATTTT

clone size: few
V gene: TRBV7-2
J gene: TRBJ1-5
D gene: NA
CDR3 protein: CASRTGPGQPQHF
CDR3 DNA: TGTGCCAGCAGAACCGGGCCTGGGCAGCCCCAGCATTTT

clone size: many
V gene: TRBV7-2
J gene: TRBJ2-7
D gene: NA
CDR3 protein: CASSSRPTGPYEQYF
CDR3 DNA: TGTGCCAGCAGCTCGAGACCCACAGGCCCCTACGAGCAGTACTTC

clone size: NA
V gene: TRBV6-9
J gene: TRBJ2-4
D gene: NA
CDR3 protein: CASSYPTVLELAKNIQYF
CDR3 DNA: TGTGCCAGCAGTTATCCGACAGTCCTCGAACTAGCCAAAAACATTCAGTACTTC

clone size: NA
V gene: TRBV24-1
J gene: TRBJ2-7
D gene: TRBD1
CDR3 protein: CATSTQTSGTGSDEQYF
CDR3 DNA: TGTGCCACCAGCACACAAACCTCCGGGACAGGGTCCGACGAGCAGTACTTC

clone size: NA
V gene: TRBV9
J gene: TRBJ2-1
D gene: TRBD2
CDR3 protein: CASSVGLAGYNEQFF
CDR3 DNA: TGTGCCAGCAGCGTAGGACTAGCGGGTTACAATGAGCAGTTCTTC

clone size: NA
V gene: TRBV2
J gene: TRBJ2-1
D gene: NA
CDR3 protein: CASSVLLRSYNEQFF
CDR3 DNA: TGTGCCAGCAGTGTTCTACTTAGGTCCTACAATGAGCAGTTCTTC

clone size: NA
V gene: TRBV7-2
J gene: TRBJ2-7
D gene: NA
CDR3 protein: CASSLGWDGYEQYF
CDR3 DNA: TGTGCCAGCAGCTTAGGATGGGATGGCTACGAGCAGTACTTC

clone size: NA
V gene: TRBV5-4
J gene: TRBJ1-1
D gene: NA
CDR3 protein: CASSSPKGYTEAFF
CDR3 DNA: TGTGCCAGCAGCTCCCCCAAGGGTTACACTGAAGCTTTCTTT

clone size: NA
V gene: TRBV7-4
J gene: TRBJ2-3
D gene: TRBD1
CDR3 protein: CASSLHLGQGHPDTQYF
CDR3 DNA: TGTGCCAGCAGCCTCCACTTGGGACAGGGGCACCCAGATACGCAGTATTTT

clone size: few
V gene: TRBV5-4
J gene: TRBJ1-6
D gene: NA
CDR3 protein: CASSPGAAADNSPLHF
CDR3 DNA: TGTGCCAGCAGTCCCGGTGCGGCGGCGGATAATTCACCCCTCCACTTT

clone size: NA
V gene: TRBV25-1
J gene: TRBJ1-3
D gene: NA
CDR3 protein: CASSEDLLAGNTIYF
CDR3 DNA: TGTGCCAGCAGTGAAGACTTGTTAGCTGGAAACACCATATATTTT

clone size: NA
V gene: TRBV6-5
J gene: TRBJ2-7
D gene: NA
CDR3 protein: CASSYGGPLYEQYF
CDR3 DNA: TGTGCCAGCAGTTACGGGGGCCCTCTCTACGAGCAGTACTTC

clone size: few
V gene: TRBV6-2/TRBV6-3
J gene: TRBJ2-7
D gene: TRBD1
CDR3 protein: CASSWTGGKAYEQYF
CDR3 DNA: TGTGCCAGCAGTTGGACAGGAGGTAAAGCCTACGAGCAGTACTTC

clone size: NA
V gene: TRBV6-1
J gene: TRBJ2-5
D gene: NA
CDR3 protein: CASTWTVGETQYF
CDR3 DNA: TGTGCCAGCACCTGGACAGTAGGTGAGACCCAGTACTTC

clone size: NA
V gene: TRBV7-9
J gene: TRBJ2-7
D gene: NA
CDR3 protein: CASSPPRFYEQYF
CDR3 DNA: TGTGCCAGCAGCCCCCCCAGGTTCTACGAGCAGTACTTC

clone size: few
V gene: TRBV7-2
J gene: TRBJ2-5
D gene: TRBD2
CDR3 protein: CASSSRLADETQYF
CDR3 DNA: TGTGCCAGCAGCTCACGACTAGCGGATGAGACCCAGTACTTC

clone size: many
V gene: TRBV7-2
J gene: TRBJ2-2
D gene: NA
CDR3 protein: CASSLAPGGTGELFF
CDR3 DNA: TGTGCCAGCAGCTTAGCTCCAGGGGGGACCGGGGAGCTGTTTTTT

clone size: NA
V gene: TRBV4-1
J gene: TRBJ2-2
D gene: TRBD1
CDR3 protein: CASSLRGLTGELFF
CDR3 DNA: TGCGCCAGCAGCCTTAGGGGGCTTACCGGGGAGCTGTTTTTT

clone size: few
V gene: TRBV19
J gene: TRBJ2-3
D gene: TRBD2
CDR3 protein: CASSIVPAGGTDTQYF
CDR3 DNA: TGTGCCAGTAGTATAGTCCCAGCGGGAGGCACAGATACGCAGTATTTT

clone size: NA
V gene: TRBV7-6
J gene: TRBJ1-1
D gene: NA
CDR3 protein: CASSFIRYTGNTEAFF
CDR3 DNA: TGTGCCAGCAGCTTTATTAGGTACACAGGGAACACTGAAGCTTTCTTT